This is a list of T cell receptor beta chains from one sample in a study of T cells expressing NK-cell markers. TCRdb reanalyzed the 5' RACE reads and collapses them to one entry per CDR3 protein, without DNA. The table for this sample gives 400,000 to 450,000 distinct CDR3 sequences. The sample consisted of blood T cells: a sorted CD56 or NKG2C T cell subset, CD4+ or CD8+ T cells, or bulk PBMC T cells (not recorded which). These receptors were obtained from a woman aged 18 to 75 in good health. CDR3s include the opening cysteine and the closing phenylalanine or tryptophan. Fields, in order: V gene, J gene, CDR3 protein.

>TRBV12-3/TRBV12-4|TRBJ2-2
CASSPGGRADTGELFF
>TRBV24-1|TRBJ2-1
CATSEPGTAFSYNEQFF
>TRBV12-3/TRBV12-4|TRBJ2-1
CASSSGGGYNEQFF
>TRBV12-3/TRBV12-4|TRBJ2-7
CASSFAGGDEQYF
>TRBV4-3|TRBJ2-1
CASSQEAGDPRLYNEQFF
>TRBV12-3/TRBV12-4|TRBJ2-1
CASGPQGYYNEQFF
>TRBV4-1|TRBJ2-5
CASSQDGVGTLSPETQYF
>TRBV29-1|TRBJ2-2
CSVEVGLSTGELFF
>TRBV25-1|TRBJ2-7
CASSAPTKGKSYEQYF
>TRBV16|TRBJ2-3
CASTQGQFSTDTQYF
>TRBV29-1|TRBJ2-2
CSGGRSANTGELFF
>TRBV27|TRBJ2-2
CASSPRGPGELFF
>TRBV3-1|TRBJ1-6
CASSPAGRTGRFGSPLHF
>TRBV6-5|TRBJ2-3
CASRYQGRTDTQYF
>TRBV5-1|TRBJ1-5
CASSLAPIESNQPQHF
>TRBV23-1|TRBJ2-7
CASSQVYRDRPYEQYF
>TRBV29-1|TRBJ2-1
CSVAGGNEQFF
>TRBV10-3|TRBJ2-7
CAISEIPRLAGERLEEQYF
>TRBV5-1|TRBJ1-1
CASSPGGGPMNTEAFF
>TRBV20-1|TRBJ2-3
CSARTSGASTDTQYF
>TRBV4-2|TRBJ2-1
CASSQDWSTVQFF
>TRBV10-3|TRBJ1-1
CAISEGGTIEAFF
>TRBV11-2|TRBJ2-1
CASSLGLEGNEQFF
>TRBV29-1|TRBJ2-5
CSGGRLQETQYF
>TRBV25-1|TRBJ2-2
CASEYTTGELFF
>TRBV29-1|TRBJ2-1
CSVARHKQGSSYNEQFF